The 8 T cell receptor beta chains reported below all come from one sample, sequenced in a study of T cells in Graves' hyperthyroidism and ophthalmopathy. Using RNA transcripts as the source, TCR beta CDR3 regions were amplified. When the TCR CDR3 underwent first-round RT-PCR, the HTBI primer set was used. Each CDR3 protein gets one entry after TCRdb re-called the multiplex PCR reads with MiXCR. The table has some 600,000 distinct CDR3 sequences, approximately 15% seen once. The specimen was blood. The receptors come from a woman younger than 45 with Graves' hyperthyroidism that later progressed to Graves' ophthalmopathy.

Details on this clonotype: Being one base from a much bigger clone, this may be a read error. The chain couples TRBV12-5 to TRBJ2-5; TRBD1 agrees at 10 bases. V lost 8 bases to trimming and J lost 4 bases; unmatched junction nucleotides: 7. Germline V lookup: CDR1 LGHNT, CDR2 FRNRAP. There are 14 residues in the CDR3. Here the CDR3 DNA reads TGTGCTAGTTACGACAGGGGGCGGACAGAGACCCAGTACTTC. This translates into CASYDRGRTETQYF.

This clonotype was counted a few times. The chain couples TRBV24-1 to TRBJ1-2; the match to TRBD1 covers 10 bases. The CDR3 extends over 14 amino acids. Germline V gene lookup returns CDR1 KGHDR and CDR2 SFDVKD. Trimming took 5 bases from V and 8 from J; bases not matched to a gene: 7. CDR3 DNA sequence: TGTGCCACCAGTGCCCTGGACAGGGGGGAAGGCTACACCTTC. Protein sequence: CATSALDRGEGYTF.

This clonotype was seen many times. This chain connects TRBV27 to TRBJ2-7; TRBD2 matches at 10 bases. This CDR3 is 15 amino acids long. Germline CDR1 reads MNHEY; CDR2 reads SMNVEV (reference sequence). Germline trimming cut 6 bases from V and 5 bases from J; bases unmatched to any gene: 10. The CDR3 sequence is CASSPYLAGENEQYF. The CDR3 region has the DNA TGTGCCAGCAGCCCCTACCTAGCGGGAGAGAACGAGCAGTACTTC.

There are a few counts of this clonotype. The rearrangement joins TRBV28 to TRBJ2-5; TRBD2 aligns across 9 bases. V was pared by 5 bases and J by 4 bases, with 5 bases of the junction left unmatched. CDR1 is MDHEN and CDR2 is SYDVKM in the germline V gene. The CDR3 totals 14 residues. The CDR3, as DNA: TGTGCCAGCAGTCGAGTAGCGGGAGTAGAGACCCAGTACTTC. Encoded protein: CASSRVAGVETQYF.

At least ten counts were recorded for this clonotype. The chain recombines TRBV30 with TRBJ2-7; D is unresolved. The CDR3 runs to 14 residues. Trimming stripped 0 bases from V and 1 base from J, with 10 bases between. Germline-derived CDR1 and CDR2 are GTSNPN and SVGIG (reference sequence). CDR3 DNA sequence: TGTGCCTGGAGTGTACGGGCCCTTTCCTACGAGCAGTACTTC. Its protein is CAWSVRALSYEQYF. Variable domain in full (rest from reference TRBV30 and TRBJ2-7): SQTIHQWPATLVQPVGSPLSLECTVEGTSNPNLYWYRQAAGRGLQLLFYSVGIGQISSEVPQNLSASRPQDRQFILSSKKLLLSDSGFYLCAWSVRALSYEQYFGPGTRLTVT.

J is TRBJ1-2 and V is TRBV6-1; D perhaps matches TRBD1 (5 bases). V was shortened by 7 bases and J by 4 bases, with 16 bases between the two germline ends. In germline, CDR1 is MNHNS, CDR2 SASEGT. The CDR3 is made up of 14 amino acids. CDR3 in amino acids: CASIPDGGPYGYTF. CDR3 nucleotides: TGTGCCAGCATCCCGGACGGGGGACCCTATGGCTACACCTTC.

Ten or more counts support this clonotype. The chain recombines TRBV13 with TRBJ2-2; TRBD1 aligns across 10 bases. Per the germline V gene, CDR1 is PRHDT and CDR2 is FYEKMQ (reference sequence). The CDR3 totals 18 residues. After removal of 10 bases from V and 0 bases from J, the junction contained 14 bases not matched to a gene. The CDR3 spells CATMVGDRGSANTGELFF. CDR3 bases: TGTGCCACCATGGTGGGGGACAGGGGATCGGCGAACACCGGGGAGCTGTTTTTT.

This clonotype turned up a few times. The CDR3 is CSAKIAGGRKTQYF. DNA of the CDR3: TGCAGTGCTAAGATAGCGGGAGGGCGAAAGACCCAGTACTTC. The chain uses TRBV20-1 and TRBJ2-5; 11 nucleotides agree with TRBD2. This CDR3 spans 14 amino acids. V shed 4 bases, J shed 6 bases, and the junction held 7 bases outside the gene matches. Looked up from germline, CDR1 is DFQATT and CDR2 is SNEGSKA (reference sequence).